This T cell receptor beta chain was profiled in a study of response to subunit inactivated influenza vaccine. Study conclusions and caveats: The authors suggested that every seasonal influenza vaccination recruits few new T cells.

A word on this clonotype: The antigen remains undetermined.

The germline V gene encodes CDR1 SGDLS and CDR2 YYNGEE. The CDR3 runs to 16 residues. V was clipped by 0 bases and J by 2 bases; unmatched bases: 4. A single record per CDR3 protein comes from TCRdb applying MiXCR to the RT-PCR reads. This sample yields about 700,000 distinct CDR3 sequences, of which 15% to 17% are seen a single time; 11% belongs to the top ten. The J gene is TRBJ2-2, the V gene TRBV9; 7 bases fit TRBD1. The sequence was obtained from a man aged 50-60 years who received an inactivated influenza vaccine. The sample in question was PBMCs from blood, obtained about 12 days after vaccination. This chain's CDR3 is CASSVGPGGNTGELFF. CDR3 sequence (DNA): TGTGCCAGCAGCGTAGGCCCAGGGGGAAACACCGGGGAGCTGTTTTTT. Full variable domain (missing parts from reference TRBV9 and TRBJ2-2): DSGVTQTPKHLITATGQRVTLRCSPRSGDLSVYWYQQSLDQGLQFLIQYYNGEERAKGNILERFSAQQFPDLHSELNLSSLELGDSALYFCASSVGPGGNTGELFFGEGSRLTVL.